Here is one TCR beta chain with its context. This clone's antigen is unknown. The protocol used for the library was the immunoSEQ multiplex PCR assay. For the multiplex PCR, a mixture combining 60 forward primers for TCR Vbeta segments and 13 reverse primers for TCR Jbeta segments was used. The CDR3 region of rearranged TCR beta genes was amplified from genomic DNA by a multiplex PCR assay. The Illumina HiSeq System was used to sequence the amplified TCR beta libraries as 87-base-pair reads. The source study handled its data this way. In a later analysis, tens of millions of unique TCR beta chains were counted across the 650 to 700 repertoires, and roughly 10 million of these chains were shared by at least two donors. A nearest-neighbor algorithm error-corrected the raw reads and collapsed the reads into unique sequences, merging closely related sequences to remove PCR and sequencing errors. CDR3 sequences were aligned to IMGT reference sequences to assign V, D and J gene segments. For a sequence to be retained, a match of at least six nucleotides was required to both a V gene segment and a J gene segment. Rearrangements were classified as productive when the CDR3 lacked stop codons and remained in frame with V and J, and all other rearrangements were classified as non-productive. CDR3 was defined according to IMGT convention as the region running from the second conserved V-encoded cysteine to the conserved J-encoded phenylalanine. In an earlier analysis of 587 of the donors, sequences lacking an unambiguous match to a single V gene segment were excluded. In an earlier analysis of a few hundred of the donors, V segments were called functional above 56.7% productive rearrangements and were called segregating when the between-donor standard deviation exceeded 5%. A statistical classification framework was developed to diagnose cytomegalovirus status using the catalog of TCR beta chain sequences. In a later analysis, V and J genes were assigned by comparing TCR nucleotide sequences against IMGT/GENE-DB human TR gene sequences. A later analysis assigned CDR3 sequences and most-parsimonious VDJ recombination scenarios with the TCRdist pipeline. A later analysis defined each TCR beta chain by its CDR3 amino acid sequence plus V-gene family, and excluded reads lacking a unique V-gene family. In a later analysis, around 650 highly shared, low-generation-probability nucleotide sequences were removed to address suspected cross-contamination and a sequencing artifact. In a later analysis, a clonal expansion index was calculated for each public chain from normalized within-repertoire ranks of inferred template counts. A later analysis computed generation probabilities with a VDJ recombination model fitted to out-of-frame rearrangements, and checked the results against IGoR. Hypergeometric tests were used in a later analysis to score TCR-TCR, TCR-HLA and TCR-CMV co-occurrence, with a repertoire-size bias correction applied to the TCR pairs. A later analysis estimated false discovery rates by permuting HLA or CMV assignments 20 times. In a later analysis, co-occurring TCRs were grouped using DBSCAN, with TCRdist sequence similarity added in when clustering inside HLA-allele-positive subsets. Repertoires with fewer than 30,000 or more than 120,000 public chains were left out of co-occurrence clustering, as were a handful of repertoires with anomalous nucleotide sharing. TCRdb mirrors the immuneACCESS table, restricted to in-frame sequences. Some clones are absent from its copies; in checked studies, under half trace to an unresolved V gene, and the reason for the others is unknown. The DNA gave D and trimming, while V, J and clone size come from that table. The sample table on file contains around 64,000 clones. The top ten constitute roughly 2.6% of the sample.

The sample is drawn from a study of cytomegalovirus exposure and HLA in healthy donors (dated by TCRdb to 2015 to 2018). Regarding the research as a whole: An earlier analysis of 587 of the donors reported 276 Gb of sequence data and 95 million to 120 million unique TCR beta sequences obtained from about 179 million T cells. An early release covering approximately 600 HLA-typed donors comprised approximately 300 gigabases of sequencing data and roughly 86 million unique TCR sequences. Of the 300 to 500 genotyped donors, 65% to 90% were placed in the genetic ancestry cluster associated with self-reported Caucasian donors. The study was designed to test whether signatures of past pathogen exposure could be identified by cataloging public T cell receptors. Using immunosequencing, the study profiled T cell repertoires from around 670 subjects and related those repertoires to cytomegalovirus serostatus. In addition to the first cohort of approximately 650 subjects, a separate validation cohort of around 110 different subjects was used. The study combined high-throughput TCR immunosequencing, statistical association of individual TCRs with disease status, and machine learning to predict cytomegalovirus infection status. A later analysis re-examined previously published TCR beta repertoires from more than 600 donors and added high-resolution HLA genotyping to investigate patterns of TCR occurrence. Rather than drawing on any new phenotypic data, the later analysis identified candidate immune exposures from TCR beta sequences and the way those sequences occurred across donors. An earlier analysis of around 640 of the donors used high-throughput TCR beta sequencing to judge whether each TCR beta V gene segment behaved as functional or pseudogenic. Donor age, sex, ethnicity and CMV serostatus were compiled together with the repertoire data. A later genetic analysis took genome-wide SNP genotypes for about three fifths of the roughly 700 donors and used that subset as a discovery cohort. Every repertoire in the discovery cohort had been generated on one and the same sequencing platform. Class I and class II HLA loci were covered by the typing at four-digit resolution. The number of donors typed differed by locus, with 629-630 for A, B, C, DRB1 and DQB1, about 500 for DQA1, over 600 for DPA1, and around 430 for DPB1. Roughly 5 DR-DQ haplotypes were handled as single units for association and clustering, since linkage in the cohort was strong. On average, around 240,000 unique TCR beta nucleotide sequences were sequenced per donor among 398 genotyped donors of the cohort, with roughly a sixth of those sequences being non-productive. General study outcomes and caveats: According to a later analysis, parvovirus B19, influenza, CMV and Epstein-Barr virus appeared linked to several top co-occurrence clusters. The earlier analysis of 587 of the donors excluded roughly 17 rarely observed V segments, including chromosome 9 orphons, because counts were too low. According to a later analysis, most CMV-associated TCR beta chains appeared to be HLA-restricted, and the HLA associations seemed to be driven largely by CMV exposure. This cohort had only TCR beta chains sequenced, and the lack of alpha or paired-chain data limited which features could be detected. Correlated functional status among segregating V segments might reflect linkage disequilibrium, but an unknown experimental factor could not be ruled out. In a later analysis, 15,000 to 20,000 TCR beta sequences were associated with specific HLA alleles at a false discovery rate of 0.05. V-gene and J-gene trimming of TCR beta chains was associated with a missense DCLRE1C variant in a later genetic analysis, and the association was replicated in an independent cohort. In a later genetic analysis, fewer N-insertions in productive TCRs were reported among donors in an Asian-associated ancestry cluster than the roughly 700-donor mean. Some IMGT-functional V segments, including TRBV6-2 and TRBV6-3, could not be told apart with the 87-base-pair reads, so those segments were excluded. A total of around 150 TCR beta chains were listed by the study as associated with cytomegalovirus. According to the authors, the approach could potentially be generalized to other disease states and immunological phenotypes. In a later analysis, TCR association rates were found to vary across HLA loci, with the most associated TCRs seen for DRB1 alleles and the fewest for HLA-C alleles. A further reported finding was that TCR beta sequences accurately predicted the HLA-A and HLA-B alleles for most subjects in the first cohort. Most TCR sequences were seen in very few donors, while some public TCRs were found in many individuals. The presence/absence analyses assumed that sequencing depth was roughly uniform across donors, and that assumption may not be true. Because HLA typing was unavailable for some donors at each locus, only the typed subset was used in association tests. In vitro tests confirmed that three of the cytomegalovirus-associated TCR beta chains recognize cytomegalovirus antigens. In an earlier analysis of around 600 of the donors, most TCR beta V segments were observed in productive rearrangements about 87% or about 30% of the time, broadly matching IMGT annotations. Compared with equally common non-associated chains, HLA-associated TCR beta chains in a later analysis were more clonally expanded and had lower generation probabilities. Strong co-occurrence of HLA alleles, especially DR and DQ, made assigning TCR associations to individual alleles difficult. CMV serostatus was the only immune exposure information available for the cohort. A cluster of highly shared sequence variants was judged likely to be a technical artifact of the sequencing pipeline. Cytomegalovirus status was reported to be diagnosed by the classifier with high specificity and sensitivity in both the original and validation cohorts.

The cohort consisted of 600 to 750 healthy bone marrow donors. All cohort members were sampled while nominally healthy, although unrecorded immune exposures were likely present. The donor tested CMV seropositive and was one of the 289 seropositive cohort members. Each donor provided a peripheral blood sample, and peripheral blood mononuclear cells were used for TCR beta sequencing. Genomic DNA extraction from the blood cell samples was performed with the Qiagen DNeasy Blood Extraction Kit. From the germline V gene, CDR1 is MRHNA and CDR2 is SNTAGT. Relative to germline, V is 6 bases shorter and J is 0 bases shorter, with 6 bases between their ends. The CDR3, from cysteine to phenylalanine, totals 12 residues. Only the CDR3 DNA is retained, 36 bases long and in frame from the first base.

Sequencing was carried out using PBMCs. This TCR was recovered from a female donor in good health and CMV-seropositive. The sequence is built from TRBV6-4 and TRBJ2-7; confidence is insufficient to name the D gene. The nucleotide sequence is TGTGCCAGCAGCATGAGCTCCTACGAGCAGTACTTC. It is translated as CASSMSSYEQYF.